This T cell receptor beta chain is drawn from a study of shared clonotypes between healthy human individuals. General observations from the study: Relative to their counterparts shared across all four donors, non-shared clonotypes exhibited diminished generation probabilities. Genetic and exposure-history diversity was limited by the few donors.

The split of CD4+ cells yielded CD45RA+ naive and CD45RA-negative memory subsets. CDR1 is SQVTM and CDR2 is ANQGSEA in the germline V gene. V lost 2 bases and J lost 1, with 10 bases in between. The length of the CDR3 is 14 residues. On this clone itself: Its antigen is not known.

Authors' data handling: Filtering of immunoSEQ junctional sequences could not match full-length read filtering. The assay was immunoSEQ multiplex PCR, and TCRdb's table has in-frame clones only and misses some. D and trimming were read from the DNA, whereas the V and J calls and clone size are those reported in that table. The sample gives more than 2,000,000 clones, roughly 93% of which show up once; about 0.37% is in the top ten. This chain uses TRBV29-1 with TRBJ2-3; the D gene could be TRBD1 or TRBD2 (5 bases each). Input material: naive CD4+ T cells from PBMCs. Subset in this sample: CD45RA+ positively selected. This TCR came from a man between 18 and 29 years old in good health. Some clones in this sample may be carry-over from other donors' samples. The CDR3 coding sequence is TGCAGCGTTGAAAGGGGAGTAGGCACAGATACGCAGTATTTT. Translating it yields CSVERGVGTDTQYF.